This T cell receptor beta chain stems from a study of blood T cells in healthy people across ages. For the second PCR, which ran for about 7 to 11 cycles, a sample-barcoded 5' primer and a J-beta primer mix were used. Every cDNA molecule bore a tag from a template-switch adaptor containing 12 random nucleotides. One entry per CDR3 protein, called by TCRdb with MiXCR from the 5' RACE reads. Here the sample spans roughly 1,500,000 distinct CDR3 sequences, around 42% being singletons. This clonotype was counted only a few times. Its antigen is as yet unknown. Each individual donor underwent a draw of ten milliliters of peripheral blood. Whole-study results and caveats: Diversity figures based on one million T cells were deemed too low.

The material sequenced was blood. This sequence was found in a woman in her late teens or twenties in good health.

The CDR3 protein is CASSLTSGLWGSYEQYF. In nucleotides, the CDR3 is TGTGCCAGCAGTTTGACTAGCGGGTTATGGGGGTCCTACGAGCAGTACTTC. The genes are TRBV12-3 or TRBV12-4 and TRBJ2-7; the match to TRBD2 covers 10 bases. The CDR3 is made up of 17 amino acids. V lost 3 bases, J lost 1 base, and 9 bases stayed unmatched.